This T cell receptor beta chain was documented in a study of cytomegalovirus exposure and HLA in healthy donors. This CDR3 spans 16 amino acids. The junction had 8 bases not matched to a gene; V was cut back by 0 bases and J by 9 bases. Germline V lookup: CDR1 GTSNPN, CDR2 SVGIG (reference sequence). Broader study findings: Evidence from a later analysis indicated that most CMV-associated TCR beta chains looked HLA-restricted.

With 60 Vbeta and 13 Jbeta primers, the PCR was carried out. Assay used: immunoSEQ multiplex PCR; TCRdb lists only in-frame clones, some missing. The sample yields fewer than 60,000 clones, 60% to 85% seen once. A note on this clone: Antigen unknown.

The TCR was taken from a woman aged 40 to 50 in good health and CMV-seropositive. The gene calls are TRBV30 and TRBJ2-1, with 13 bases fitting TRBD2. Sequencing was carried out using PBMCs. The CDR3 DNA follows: TGTGCCTGGAGTGTACCACTAGCGGGGGGGCCGGGTGAGCAGTTCTTC. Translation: CAWSVPLAGGPGEQFF.